This T cell receptor (beta chain) was found in a study of T cell responses to AZD1222 COVID-19 vaccine (dated by TCRdb to about 2021). Context from the whole study: AZD1222 recipients with second doses at about 4 weeks or about 12 weeks were pooled, because spike-specific TCR depth and breadth did not differ between schedules. A total of approximately 230 trial participants underwent TCR sequencing, of whom some 210 received two doses of AZD1222 and some 25 received two doses of the MenACWY control vaccine. Trial participants were enrolled by age into 18-55, 56-69 and 70-plus year subgroups, with around 150, 28 and 57 TCR-sequenced participants respectively.

Concerning this clone itself: The antigen it binds to is not known. Per-nucleotide qualities are absent, and no much larger clonotype sits a single base away.

Broad study findings and their caveats: A significant rise in spike-specific TCR breadth and depth was observed after two AZD1222 doses relative to day 0 and relative to MenACWY recipients. The 56-69-year group was small, and its depth increase did not reach significance, likely because of low power. Because no samples from the day 14 peak response were available, repertoires could be characterized only after the peak T cell response. The vaccine-associated CD4 TCRs covered the entire spike protein, and the dominant responses fell in regions 160-218 and 743-854. Conclusions about previously exposed vaccinees are limited, since just 5 or 6 AZD1222 recipients were seropositive for SARS-CoV-2 at baseline. Participants were mostly white British, with more females than males. The authors suggested clonal diversity may have been underestimated. Reportedly, close to half of the unique spike-specific TCRs recognized epitopes lying outside the regions that are mutated in the B.1.351 and B.1.1.7 variants.

The sample's time point label is to be understood as: baseline before first vaccination. The vaccinee samples were drawn from two UK trials, COV001 and COV002, one of which was a single-blind randomized controlled phase 2/3 trial testing AZD1222 (ChAdOx1 nCoV-19) in healthy adults. For TCRbeta chain sequencing, PBMC samples were collected from trial participants at day 0 and at day 28 after the second dose. The CDR3 regions of human TCRbeta chains were analyzed by immunosequencing. Regarding the original processing steps: Repertoire TCRs were checked for matches against a reference library of SARS-CoV-2-specific TCRs that had been generated using the MIRA antigen-specificity platform. Breadth was defined as the fraction of unique TCRs that were SARS-CoV-2-associated, and depth was defined as the fraction of total T cells that were SARS-CoV-2-associated. Using the MIRA data, each spike-specific TCR was mapped to the spike region that the TCR reacts to and placed in a CD4 or CD8 class. Log10-transformed breadth and depth values were compared by one-way ANOVA with Sidak's multiple comparisons tests. This immuneACCESS table, as held by TCRdb, lists in-frame sequences with V and J called but not all clones. Of the missing ones, under half trace to an unresolved V gene in checked studies; the others have no known cause. V, J and clone size are those of that table, while D and trimming were read from the DNA. The sample table lists over 150,000 clones, around 89% of them with a count of one. Around 3% of the sample is held by the ten biggest clonotypes.

V is cut back by 2 bases and J by 5 bases, with 6 bases in the junction unmatched. Based on the germline V gene, the CDR1 and CDR2 sequences are MNHEY and SVGEGT. The CDR3 spans 16 residues, from the cysteine through the phenylalanine. The only DNA kept is the CDR3, 48 bases in frame from the first base. Here the chain combines TRBV6-2 or TRBV6-3 and TRBJ2-3; TRBD2 aligns with 11 central bases. Sequencing was performed on peripheral blood, taken on day 0 of AZD1222 vaccination. The clonotype was recovered from an adult in good health. Here is the DNA: TGTGCCAGCAGTTACGTAGCGGGGGGGATCGGAGATACGCAGTATTTT. Its amino acids are CASSYVAGGIGDTQYF.